A single sample gave rise to the 26 T cell receptor beta chains below, sequenced in a study of blood T cell repertoires in COVID-19. Generated by immunoSEQ multiplex PCR, the TCRdb table keeps only in-frame clones and is missing some. The sample contains about 480,000 clones, 70% to 90% of which appear only once. Specimen: PBMCs or T cells enriched from blood (not recorded which). The receptors were sampled from a woman in her thirties or forties who had recovered from COVID-19.

A remark on this clone: A junction boundary mismatches the germline segment, possibly from a read error. This chain connects TRBV11-1 to TRBJ2-3; D is possibly TRBD2 (5 bases). CDR1 SGHAT and CDR2 FQDESV come from the germline V gene (reference sequence). The length of the CDR3 is 13 residues. The chain's CDR3 is CASSVAPTGTQYF. Here the CDR3 DNA reads TGTGCCAGCAGCGTAGCCCCGACGGGGACGCAGTATTTT.

This chain links TRBV7-8 with TRBJ2-7; 10 nucleotides line up with TRBD1. From germline, CDR1 is SGHVS and CDR2 FQNEAQ. V gave up 5 bases and J gave up 3 bases; unmatched junction bases: 4. The CDR3 loop spans 14 amino acids. CDR3 amino acids: CASSLRDRGYEQYF. As DNA, the CDR3 is TGTGCCAGCAGCCTCCGGGACAGGGGCTACGAGCAGTACTTC.

Concerning this clone itself: This same CDR3 is encoded by further DNA sequences in the sample. This chain joins TRBV19 and TRBJ2-7; TRBD2 matches at 8 bases. With V trimmed by 6 bases and J by 4 bases, 8 bases remained unmatched. The germline V gene encodes CDR1 LNHDA and CDR2 SQIVND (reference sequence). The CDR3 consists of 14 residues. The CDR3 here is CASSWGTSGYEQYF. In nucleotides, the CDR3 is TGTGCCAGTAGCTGGGGGACTAGTGGGTACGAGCAGTACTTC.

The rearrangement links TRBV7-9 to TRBJ2-1, with 11 nucleotides matching TRBD2. The CDR3 is 17 amino acids. The germline gives CDR1 SEHNR, CDR2 FQNEAQ (reference sequence). V shed 5 bases and J 0 bases; nucleotides not matched to a gene: 6. CDR3 sequence reads: CASSPLAGGSSYNEQFF. The CDR3 DNA sequence: TGTGCCAGCAGCCCCCTAGCGGGGGGTAGCTCCTACAATGAGCAGTTCTTC.

V and J are TRBV19 and TRBJ2-3; TRBD1 aligns across 7 bases. Germline loops: CDR1 LNHDA, CDR2 SQIVND (reference sequence). V was clipped by 4 bases and J by 4 bases; unmatched bases: 8. This CDR3 has 15 amino acids. CDR3 nucleotides: TGTGCCAGTAGTAGAGGGACAGTTAATCCAGATACGCAGTATTTT. This sequence encodes CASSRGTVNPDTQYF.

This chain joins TRBV27 and TRBJ2-2, with 11 bases lining up with TRBD2. V lost 6 bases, J lost 3 bases, and 9 bases stayed unmatched. Germline V gives CDR1 MNHEY, CDR2 SMNVEV (reference sequence). The CDR3 is 17 residues long. This CDR3 is CASSLSPGLADTGELFF. For the CDR3, the DNA is TGTGCCAGCAGCCTCAGTCCGGGACTAGCGGACACCGGGGAGCTGTTTTTT.

The rearrangement joins TRBV3-1 (or the pseudogene TRBV3-2) to TRBJ2-1, with 10 bases aligning to TRBD2. CDR1 LGHDT and CDR2 YNNKEL come from the germline V gene (reference sequence). The CDR3 is 17 amino acids. V gave up 1 base and J gave up 6 bases; unmatched junction bases: 9. The CDR3 DNA sequence: TGTGCCAGCAGCCAAGTTTGGGCTAGCGGGAGAGGCAATGAGCAGTTCTTC. It specifies CASSQVWASGRGNEQFF.

The rearrangement uses TRBV28 and TRBJ2-4, with D possibly matching TRBD2 (6 bases). CDR1 is MDHEN, CDR2 SYDVKM, per germline. V lost 10 bases to trimming and J lost 6 bases, with 19 bases between them. CDR3 size: 14 residues. This chain's CDR3 is CATISQGGRNIQYF. CDR3 DNA: TGTGCCACCATCTCACAAGGAGGGAGAAACATTCAGTACTTC.

The rearrangement links TRBV29-1 to TRBJ1-2, with TRBD1 matching 8 bases. The germline V gene encodes CDR1 SQVTM and CDR2 ANQGSEA. The CDR3 sequence is 13 residues long. With V trimmed by 8 bases and J by 4 bases, 9 bases remained unmatched. CDR3 DNA: TGCAGCTCCTCCTCAGGGGGCGGCTATGGCTACACCTTC. As protein: CSSSSGGGYGYTF.

The chain recombines TRBV9 with TRBJ2-3; TRBD2 matches at 7 bases. CDR1 and CDR2 (germline): SGDLS, YYNGEE. This CDR3 region has 16 residues. V gave up 2 bases and J gave up 1 base; unmatched junction bases: 7. The CDR3 loop is CASSVHGLVGTDTQYF. The CDR3 DNA sequence: TGTGCCAGCAGCGTTCATGGACTAGTCGGCACAGATACGCAGTATTTT.

V gene TRBV13 combines with J gene TRBJ2-7, with D hard to call. Germline V gene data show CDR1 as PRHDT and CDR2 as FYEKMQ (reference sequence). V gave up 1 base and J gave up 3 bases, with 13 bases separating them. The CDR3 spans 15 residues. The CDR3 is CASSLASTVRYEQYF. DNA of the CDR3: TGTGCCAGCAGCTTAGCGTCAACAGTCCGCTACGAGCAGTACTTC.

The chain carries TRBV15 and TRBJ2-7, with 8 bases identical to TRBD1. The germline V gene encodes CDR1 LNHNV and CDR2 YYDKDF (reference sequence). The junction had 12 bases not matched to a gene; V was cut back by 0 bases and J by 5 bases. The CDR3 length is 17 residues. The CDR3, as DNA: TGTGCCACCAGCAGAGAACCAAAAAAAACAGGGGGGAACGAGCAGTACTTC. Protein product: CATSREPKKTGGNEQYF.

J is TRBJ1-2 and V is TRBV19; weak D call: TRBD1 (5 bases). Germline V gene lookup returns CDR1 LNHDA and CDR2 SQIVND (reference sequence). Trimming cost V 7 bases and J 4 bases, with 13 bases left between them. The CDR3 length is 13 residues. The CDR3, as DNA: TGTGCCAGTACCCCCCAGGGCCCCTATGGCTACACCTTC. The encoded protein is CASTPQGPYGYTF.

In its sample, this clone was seen many times. The chain joins TRBV4-3 to TRBJ1-1, with TRBD1 matching over 8 bases. The V segment lost 0 bases and the J segment 4 bases; nucleotides outside the gene matches: 7. This CDR3 contains 16 residues. The germline gives CDR1 LGHNA, CDR2 YSLEER. The CDR3 nucleotides are TGCGCCAGCAGCCAAGACAGGACAGGGATCGGCACTGAAGCTTTCTTT. It codes for CASSQDRTGIGTEAFF.

The rearrangement links TRBV3-1 (or the pseudogene TRBV3-2) to TRBJ2-5; 9 nucleotides match TRBD2. Germline CDR1 and CDR2: LGHDT and YNNKEL (reference sequence). This CDR3 has 16 amino acids. The V gene end was trimmed by 2 bases and the J gene end by 1 base; junction bases not matched to a gene: 5. Here the CDR3 reads CASSQSRLAAQETQYF. Written as DNA, the CDR3 is TGTGCCAGCAGCCAAAGTAGACTAGCGGCCCAAGAGACCCAGTACTTC.

The chain combines TRBV24-1 with TRBJ1-2, with a weak D call TRBD1 (5 bases). The V end was cut by 2 bases, the J end by 4 bases, with 7 bases between. The germline V gene has CDR1 KGHDR and CDR2 SFDVKD. This CDR3 contains 13 residues. The DNA for the CDR3 is TGTGCCACCAGTGATTCGCAGGGCTATGGCTACACCTTC. It translates to CATSDSQGYGYTF.

The chain carries TRBV27 and TRBJ1-2, with TRBD1 identical over 7 bases. Trimming took 6 bases from V and 4 from J; bases not matched to a gene: 14. This CDR3 spans 16 amino acids. In germline, CDR1 is MNHEY, CDR2 SMNVEV (reference sequence). The CDR3, as DNA: TGTGCCAGCAGCCAACGCAGGGGGTCCGGAGGCTATGGCTACACCTTC. This codes for CASSQRRGSGGYGYTF.

This clone was detected a few times. The chain links TRBV4-2 to TRBJ1-5; 7 bases align to TRBD1. This CDR3 is built from 15 residues. Germline CDR1 and CDR2: LGHNA and YNFKEQ. After removal of 0 bases from V and 6 bases from J, the junction contained 5 bases not matched to a gene. This CDR3 is CASSQESTGPQPQHF. CDR3 coding DNA: TGTGCCAGCAGCCAAGAATCGACAGGGCCTCAGCCCCAGCATTTT.

The chain carries TRBV13 and TRBJ1-1; D unclear. The CDR3 length is 13 residues. Germline CDR1 is PRHDT and CDR2 is FYEKMQ (reference sequence). V was pared by 6 bases and J by 0 bases, with 8 bases between. The CDR3 spells CASSKTVNTEAFF. In nucleotides, the CDR3 is TGTGCCAGCAGTAAAACGGTGAACACTGAAGCTTTCTTT.

This clone occurred once. CDR3 protein: CASSRTLAGVNEQYF. CDR3 DNA sequence: TGTGCCAGCAGCAGGACTCTAGCGGGAGTGAACGAGCAGTACTTC. The chain employs TRBV7-2 and TRBJ2-7; 10 bases align to TRBD2. Germline values: CDR1 SGHTA, CDR2 FQGNSA. The CDR3 length is 15 residues. Unmatched junction bases numbered 9, after V lost 5 bases and J lost 5 bases.

This clone was seen just once. This rearrangement joins TRBV5-1 to TRBJ1-1; possibly TRBD1 for D (6 bases). Trimming took 8 bases from V and 5 from J, leaving 10 bases between them. CDR1 and CDR2 (germline): SGHRS, YFSETQ. The CDR3 sequence is 11 residues long. CDR3 coding DNA: TGCGCCAGTATACAGGGAACTGAAGCTTTCTTT. Its translation: CASIQGTEAFF.

This clone was seen only once. This rearrangement joins TRBV5-6 to TRBJ2-7; 9 bases are a match to TRBD2. With 1 base clipped from V and 5 bases from J, the junction kept 7 bases outside the gene matches. The CDR3 totals 15 residues. Germline values: CDR1 SGHDT, CDR2 YYEEEE. The CDR3 DNA reads as TGTGCCAGCAGCTTGCCGGCGGGAGGGATCGACGAGCAGTACTTC. The encoded protein is CASSLPAGGIDEQYF.

In nucleotides, the CDR3 is TGTGCCAGCAGCTTAACGTCTCGCCGTGGCAGGGCCCGACCCTACGAGCAGTACTTC. This sequence encodes CASSLTSRRGRARPYEQYF. The chain uses TRBV7-9 and TRBJ2-7; maybe TRBD1 (5 bases). Germline CDR1 SEHNR, CDR2 FQNEAQ (reference sequence). CDR3 length: 19 amino acids. Trimming took off 2 bases at V and 2 bases at J, with 25 bases between the two ends.

The rearrangement links TRBV5-6 to TRBJ1-2, with 8 bases matching TRBD1. Germline V gene sequence: CDR1 SGHDT, CDR2 YYEEEE. V shed 1 base, J shed 6 bases, and the junction held 5 bases outside the gene matches. CDR3 length: 14 residues. The CDR3 region has the DNA TGTGCCAGCAGCTTGTACAGGGGGTCCGATGGCTACACCTTC. Its protein is CASSLYRGSDGYTF.

This chain uses TRBV11-2 with TRBJ2-1; D perhaps matches TRBD1 (6 bases). Germline V CDR1 and CDR2: SGHAT, FQNNGV. The CDR3 runs to 14 residues. Trimming took off 3 bases at V and 8 bases at J, with 14 bases between the two ends. The CDR3 nucleotides are TGTGCCAGCAGCTTTAACAGGGAAGTAGATGAGCAGTTCTTC. This translates into CASSFNREVDEQFF.

This chain connects TRBV5-5 to TRBJ1-2, with D unclear. Germline assignment: CDR1 SGHKS and CDR2 YYEKEE (reference sequence). V was pared by 5 bases and J by 8 bases, with 16 bases between. The length of the CDR3 is 13 residues. CDR3 loop: CASRLGPSGGYTF. CDR3 coding DNA: TGTGCCAGCAGACTCGGACCATCGGGGGGCTACACCTTC.